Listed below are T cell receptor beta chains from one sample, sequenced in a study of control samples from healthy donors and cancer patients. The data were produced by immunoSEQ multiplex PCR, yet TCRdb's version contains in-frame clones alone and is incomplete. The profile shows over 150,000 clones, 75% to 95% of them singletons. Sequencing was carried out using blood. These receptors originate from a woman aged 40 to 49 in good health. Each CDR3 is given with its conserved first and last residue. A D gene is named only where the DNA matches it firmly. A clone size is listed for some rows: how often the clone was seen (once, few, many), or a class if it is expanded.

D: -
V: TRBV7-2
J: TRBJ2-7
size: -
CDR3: CASTQGAGFGYEQYF
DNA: TGTGCCAGTACCCAAGGGGCAGGGTTTGGGTACGAGCAGTACTTC

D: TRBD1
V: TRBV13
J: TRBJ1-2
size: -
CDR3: CASSSGTDAKPLRGYTF
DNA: TGTGCCAGCAGCTCCGGGACAGACGCCAAACCCCTACGAGGCTACACCTTC

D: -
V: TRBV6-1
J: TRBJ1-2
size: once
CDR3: CASSDGGSYGYTF
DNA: TGTGCCAGCAGTGACGGAGGTAGCTATGGCTACACCTTC

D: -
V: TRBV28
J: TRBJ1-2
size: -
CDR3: CASSWGGGGGYGYTF
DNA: TGTGCCAGCAGTTGGGGCGGCGGGGGAGGCTATGGCTACACCTTC

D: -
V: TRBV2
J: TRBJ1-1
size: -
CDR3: CASQREVNTEAFF
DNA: TGTGCCAGCCAACGGGAGGTGAACACTGAAGCTTTCTTT

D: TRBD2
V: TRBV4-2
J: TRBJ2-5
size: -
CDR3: CASSPAGVEETQYF
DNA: TGTGCCAGCAGCCCCGCGGGGGTAGAAGAGACCCAGTACTTC

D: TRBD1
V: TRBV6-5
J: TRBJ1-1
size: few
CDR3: CASSWDRSTEAFF
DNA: TGTGCCAGCAGTTGGGACAGGTCCACTGAAGCTTTCTTT

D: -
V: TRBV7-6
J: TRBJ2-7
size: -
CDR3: CASSLAAGSSYEQYF
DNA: TGTGCCAGCAGCTTAGCGGCAGGGAGCTCCTACGAGCAGTACTTC

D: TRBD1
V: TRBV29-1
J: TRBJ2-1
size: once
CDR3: CSVTGTGGFNEQFF
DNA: TGCAGCGTGACCGGGACAGGGGGCTTCAATGAGCAGTTCTTC

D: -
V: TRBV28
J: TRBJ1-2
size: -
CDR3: CASGSGGSYGYTF
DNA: TGTGCCAGCGGCTCGGGAGGGAGCTATGGCTACACCTTC

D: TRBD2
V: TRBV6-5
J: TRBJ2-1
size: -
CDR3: CASSPRTSWFF
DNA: TGTGCCAGCAGTCCAAGGACTAGTTGGTTCTTC

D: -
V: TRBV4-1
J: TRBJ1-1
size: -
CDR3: CASSQQVNTEAFF
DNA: TGCGCCAGCAGCCAACAGGTGAACACTGAAGCTTTCTTT

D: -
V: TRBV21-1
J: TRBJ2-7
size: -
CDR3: CASSRDREGEQYF
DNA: TGTGCCAGCAGCAGGGACAGGGAAGGCGAGCAGTACTTC

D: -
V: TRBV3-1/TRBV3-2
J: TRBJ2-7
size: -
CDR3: CASSQGRRIGAGTYEQYF
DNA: TGTGCCAGCAGCCAAGGACGACGAATCGGGGCGGGGACCTACGAGCAGTACTTC

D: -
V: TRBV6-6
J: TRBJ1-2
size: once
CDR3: CASSRQTINGYTF
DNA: TGTGCCAGCAGCCGTCAGACTATAAACGGCTACACCTTC

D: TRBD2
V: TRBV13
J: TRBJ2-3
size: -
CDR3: CASSLGLAGYSDTQYF
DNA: TGTGCCAGCAGCTTAGGCCTAGCGGGGTATTCGGATACGCAGTATTTT

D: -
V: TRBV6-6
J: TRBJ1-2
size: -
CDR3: CASSYAHYGYTF
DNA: TGTGCCAGCAGTTACGCTCACTATGGCTACACCTTC

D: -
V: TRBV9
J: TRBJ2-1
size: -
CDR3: CASSVTGTVGEQFF
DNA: TGTGCCAGCAGCGTAACGGGGACGGTCGGTGAGCAGTTCTTC

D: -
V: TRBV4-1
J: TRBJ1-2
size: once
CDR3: CASSQGGNYGYTF
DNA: TGCGCCAGCAGCCAAGGCGGAAACTATGGCTACACCTTC

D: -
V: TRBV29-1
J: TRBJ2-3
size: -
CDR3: CSVVGGVTDTQYF
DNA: TGCAGCGTGGTCGGTGGGGTCACAGATACGCAGTATTTT

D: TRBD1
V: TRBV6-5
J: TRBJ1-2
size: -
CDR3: CASRWTGRNYGYTF
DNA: TGTGCCAGCAGATGGACAGGGCGAAACTATGGCTACACCTTC

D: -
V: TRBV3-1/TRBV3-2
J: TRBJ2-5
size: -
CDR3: CASSQERGRETQYF
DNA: TGTGCCAGCAGCCAAGAAAGGGGTCGGGAGACCCAGTACTTC

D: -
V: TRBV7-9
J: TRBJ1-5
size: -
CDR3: CASSPTGSNQPQHF
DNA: TGTGCCAGCAGCCCGACAGGCAGCAATCAGCCCCAGCATTTT

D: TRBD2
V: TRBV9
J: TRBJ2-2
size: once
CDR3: CASSAGGGGLTGELFF
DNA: TGTGCCAGCAGCGCTGGCGGGGGTGGCCTTACCGGGGAGCTGTTTTTT

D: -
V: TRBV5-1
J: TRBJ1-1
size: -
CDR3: CASSLASGIMNTEAFF
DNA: TGCGCCAGCAGCTTGGCCTCGGGCATTATGAACACTGAAGCTTTCTTT

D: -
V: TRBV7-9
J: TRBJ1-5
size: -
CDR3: CASSLGTQGNQPQHF
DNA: TGTGCCAGCAGCTTAGGTACCCAGGGTAATCAGCCCCAGCATTTT

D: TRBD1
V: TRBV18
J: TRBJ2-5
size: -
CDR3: CASSPGQGDRETQYF
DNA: TGTGCCAGCTCACCTGGACAGGGGGACAGGGAGACCCAGTACTTC

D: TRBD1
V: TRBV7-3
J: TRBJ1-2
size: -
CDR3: CASSFMGQRVYGYTF
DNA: TGTGCCAGCAGCTTTATGGGACAGAGGGTTTATGGCTACACCTTC

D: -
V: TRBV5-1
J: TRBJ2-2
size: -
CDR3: CASSLVGGNTGELFF
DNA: TGCGCCAGCAGCTTGGTCGGGGGAAACACCGGGGAGCTGTTTTTT

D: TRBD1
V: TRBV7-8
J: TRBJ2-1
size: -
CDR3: CASSARLTGEIYNEQFF
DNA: TGTGCCAGCAGCGCTCGTCTGACAGGGGAAATCTACAATGAGCAGTTCTTC

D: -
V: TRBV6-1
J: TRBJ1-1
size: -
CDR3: CASSEVWKNTEAFF
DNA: TGTGCCAGCAGTGAAGTATGGAAGAACACTGAAGCTTTCTTT

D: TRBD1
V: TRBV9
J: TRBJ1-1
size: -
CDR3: CASSDDPGQLNTEAFF
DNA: TGTGCCAGCAGCGACGACCCGGGACAGCTGAACACTGAAGCTTTCTTT

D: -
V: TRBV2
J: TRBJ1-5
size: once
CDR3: CASSPRGREGPQHF
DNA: TGTGCCAGCTCCCCAAGGGGCAGGGAGGGGCCCCAGCATTTT

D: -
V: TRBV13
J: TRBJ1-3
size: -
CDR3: CASSLGAPGGNTIYF
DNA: TGTGCCAGCAGCTTGGGGGCACCTGGGGGAAACACCATATATTTT

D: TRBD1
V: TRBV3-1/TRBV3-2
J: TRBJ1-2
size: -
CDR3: CASSKGTGDGYTF
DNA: TGTGCCAGCAGCAAGGGGACAGGGGATGGCTACACCTTC

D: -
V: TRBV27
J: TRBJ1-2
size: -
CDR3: CASSSGSGYTF
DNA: TGTGCCAGCAGTTCCGGGAGTGGCTACACCTTC

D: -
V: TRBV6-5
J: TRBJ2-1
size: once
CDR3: CASSTTPQAQFF
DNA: TGTGCCAGCAGTACTACCCCCCAGGCCCAGTTCTTC

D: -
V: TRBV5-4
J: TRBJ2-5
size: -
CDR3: CASSLRSAGLDTETQYF
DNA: TGTGCCAGCAGCCTGAGGAGTGCGGGCCTAGATACGGAGACCCAGTACTTC

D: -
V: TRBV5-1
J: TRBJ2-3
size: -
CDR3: CASSLWPRDKSTDTQYF
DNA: TGCGCCAGCAGCTTGTGGCCGCGGGACAAAAGCACAGATACGCAGTATTTT

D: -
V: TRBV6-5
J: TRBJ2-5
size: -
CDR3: CASSYSTDDQETQYF
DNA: TGTGCCAGCAGTTACTCGACAGACGACCAAGAGACCCAGTACTTC

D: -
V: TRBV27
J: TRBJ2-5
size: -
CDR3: CASSPNRETQYF
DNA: TGTGCCAGCAGTCCAAATCGGGAGACCCAGTACTTC

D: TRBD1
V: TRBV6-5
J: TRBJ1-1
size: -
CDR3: CASISEEGAETEAFF
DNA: TGTGCCAGCATCTCCGAGGAGGGGGCGGAAACTGAAGCTTTCTTT